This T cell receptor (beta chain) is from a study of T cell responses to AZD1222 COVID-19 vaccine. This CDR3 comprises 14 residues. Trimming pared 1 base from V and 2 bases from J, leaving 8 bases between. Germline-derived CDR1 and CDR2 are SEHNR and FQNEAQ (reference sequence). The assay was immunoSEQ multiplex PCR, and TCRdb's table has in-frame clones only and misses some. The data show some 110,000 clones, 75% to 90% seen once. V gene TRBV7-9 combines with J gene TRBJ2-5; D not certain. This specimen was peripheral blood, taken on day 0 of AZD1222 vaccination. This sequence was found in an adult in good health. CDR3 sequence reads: CASSLVGRQETQYF. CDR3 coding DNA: TGTGCCAGCAGCTTAGTCGGCAGGCAAGAGACCCAGTACTTC.